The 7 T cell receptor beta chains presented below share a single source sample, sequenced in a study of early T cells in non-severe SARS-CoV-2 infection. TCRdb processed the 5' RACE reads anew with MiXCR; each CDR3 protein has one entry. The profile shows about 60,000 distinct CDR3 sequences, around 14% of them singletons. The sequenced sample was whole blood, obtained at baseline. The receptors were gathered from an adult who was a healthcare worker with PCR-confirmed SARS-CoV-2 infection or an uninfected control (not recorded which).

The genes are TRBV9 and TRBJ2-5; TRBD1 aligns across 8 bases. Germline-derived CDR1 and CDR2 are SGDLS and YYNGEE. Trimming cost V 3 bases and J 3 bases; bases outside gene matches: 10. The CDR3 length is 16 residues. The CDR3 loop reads CASSARDRSLKETQYF. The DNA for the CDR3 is TGTGCCAGCAGCGCCCGGGACAGGAGTTTAAAAGAGACCCAGTACTTC.

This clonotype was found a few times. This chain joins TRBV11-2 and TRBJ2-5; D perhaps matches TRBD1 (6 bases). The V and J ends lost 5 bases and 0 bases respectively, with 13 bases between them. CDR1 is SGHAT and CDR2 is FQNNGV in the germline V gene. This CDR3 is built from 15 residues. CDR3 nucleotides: TGTGCCAGCAGCCAAGACAGGATGTACCAAGAGACCCAGTACTTC. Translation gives CASSQDRMYQETQYF.

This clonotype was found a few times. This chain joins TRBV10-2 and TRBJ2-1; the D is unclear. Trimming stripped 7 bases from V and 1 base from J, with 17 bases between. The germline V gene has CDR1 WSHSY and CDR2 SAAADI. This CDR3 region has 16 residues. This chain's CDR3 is CASTEKIYPSYNEQFF. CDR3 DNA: TGCGCCAGCACCGAGAAGATTTATCCGTCCTACAATGAGCAGTTCTTC.

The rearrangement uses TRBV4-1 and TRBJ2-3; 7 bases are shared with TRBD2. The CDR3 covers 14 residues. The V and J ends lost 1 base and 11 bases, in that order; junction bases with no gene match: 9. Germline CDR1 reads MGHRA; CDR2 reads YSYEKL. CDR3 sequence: CASSQVGTGGGQYF. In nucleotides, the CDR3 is TGCGCCAGCAGCCAAGTTGGGACGGGAGGCGGGCAGTATTTT.

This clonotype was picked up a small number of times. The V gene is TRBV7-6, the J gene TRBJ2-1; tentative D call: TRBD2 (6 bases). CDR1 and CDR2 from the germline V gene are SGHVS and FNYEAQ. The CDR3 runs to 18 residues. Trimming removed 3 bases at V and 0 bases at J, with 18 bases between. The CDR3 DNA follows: TGTGCCAGCAGCTTCCCTAGCGCGGCCCGCAGCTCCTACAATGAGCAGTTCTTC. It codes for CASSFPSAARSSYNEQFF.

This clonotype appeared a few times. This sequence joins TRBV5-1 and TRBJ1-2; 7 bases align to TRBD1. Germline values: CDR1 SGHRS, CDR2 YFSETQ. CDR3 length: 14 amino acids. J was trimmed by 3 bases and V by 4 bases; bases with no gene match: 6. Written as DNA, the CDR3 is TGCGCCAGCAGCACACAGGGGAGTGACTATGGCTACACCTTC. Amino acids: CASSTQGSDYGYTF.

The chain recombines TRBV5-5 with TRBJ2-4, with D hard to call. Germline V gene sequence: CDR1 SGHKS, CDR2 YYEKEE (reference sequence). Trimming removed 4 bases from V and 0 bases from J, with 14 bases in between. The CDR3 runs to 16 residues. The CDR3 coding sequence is TGTGCCAGCAGCCAAATGACCGACTTAGCCAAAAACATTCAGTACTTC. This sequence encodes CASSQMTDLAKNIQYF.